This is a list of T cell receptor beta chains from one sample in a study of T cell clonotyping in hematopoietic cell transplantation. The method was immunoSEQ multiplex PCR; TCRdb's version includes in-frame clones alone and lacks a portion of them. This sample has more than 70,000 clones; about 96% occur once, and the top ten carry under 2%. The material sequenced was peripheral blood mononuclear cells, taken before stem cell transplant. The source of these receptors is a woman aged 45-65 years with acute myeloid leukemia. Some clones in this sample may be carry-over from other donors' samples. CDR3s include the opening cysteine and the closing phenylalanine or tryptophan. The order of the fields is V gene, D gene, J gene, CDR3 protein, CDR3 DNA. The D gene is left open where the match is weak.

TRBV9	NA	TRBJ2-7	CASSVRWTIKAYEQYF	TGTGCCAGCAGCGTCCGGTGGACTATTAAAGCCTACGAGCAGTACTTC
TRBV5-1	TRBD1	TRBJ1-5	CASSLGTGDNQPQHF	TGCGCCAGCAGCTTAGGGACAGGGGACAATCAGCCCCAGCATTTT
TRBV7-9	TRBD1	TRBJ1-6	CASSLPGTGNSPLHF	TGTGCCAGCAGCTTACCCGGGACAGGGAATTCACCCCTCCACTTT
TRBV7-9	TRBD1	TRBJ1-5	CASSLVGTGAQPQHF	TGTGCCAGCAGCTTAGTCGGGACAGGAGCTCAGCCCCAGCATTTT
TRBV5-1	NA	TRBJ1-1	CASSLPGGTTNTEAFF	TGCGCCAGCAGCCTTCCGGGGGGAACAACGAACACTGAAGCTTTCTTT
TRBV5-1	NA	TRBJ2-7	CASSLGTGTYEQYF	TGCGCCAGCAGCTTGGGTACAGGAACCTACGAGCAGTACTTC
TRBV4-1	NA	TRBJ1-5	CASSQEPTGNQPQHF	TGCGCCAGCAGCCAAGAACCGACAGGCAATCAGCCCCAGCATTTT
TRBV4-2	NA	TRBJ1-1	CASSQGVVVGRMNTEAFF	TGTGCCAGCAGCCAAGGAGTTGTGGTCGGCAGAATGAACACTGAAGCTTTCTTT
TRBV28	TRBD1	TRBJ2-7	CASSRLQGAYSYEQYF	TGTGCCAGCAGTCGTCTACAGGGGGCCTACTCCTACGAGCAGTACTTC
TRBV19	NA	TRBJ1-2	CASSISMLDGYTF	TGTGCCAGTAGTATTTCAATGCTGGATGGCTACACCTTC
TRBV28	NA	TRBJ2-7	CASSGTGPAPYEQYF	TGTGCCAGCAGTGGGACCGGGCCAGCCCCGTACGAGCAGTACTTC
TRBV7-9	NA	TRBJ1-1	CASSLWETEAFF	TGTGCCAGCAGCTTATGGGAGACTGAAGCTTTCTTT
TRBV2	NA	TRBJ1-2	CASSTLQGAGYTF	TGTGCCAGCAGCACCCTCCAGGGTGCTGGCTACACCTTC
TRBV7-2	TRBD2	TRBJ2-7	CASSFPAGVYEQYF	TGTGCCAGCAGCTTTCCAGCGGGAGTCTACGAGCAGTACTTC
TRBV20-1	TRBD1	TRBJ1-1	CTPGGSTEAFF	TGCACCCCAGGGGGCTCAACTGAAGCTTTCTTT
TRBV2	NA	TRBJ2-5	CASSDRGLETQYF	TGTGCCAGCAGTGATCGGGGATTGGAGACCCAGTACTTC
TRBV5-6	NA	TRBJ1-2	CASSPRRGSYGYTF	TGTGCCAGCAGCCCAAGGCGGGGAAGCTATGGCTACACCTTC
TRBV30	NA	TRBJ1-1	CAWNDVMNTEAFF	TGTGCCTGGAACGACGTCATGAACACTGAAGCTTTCTTT